The present TCR beta chain was sequenced within a study of T cells in Graves' hyperthyroidism and ophthalmopathy. This clonotype was seen repeatedly, ten times or more. The antigen is undetermined. The CDR3 regions of TCR beta were amplified from RNA transcripts. First-round RT-PCR targeting the TCR CDR3 was performed with the HTBI primer set. MiXCR, applied by TCRdb to the multiplex PCR reads, yields one record per CDR3 protein. The sample has roughly 630,000 distinct CDR3 sequences, around 14% seen once; the top ten hold around 7.5%. It was less than 13 ml of fresh peripheral blood that supplied the PBMCs. Findings of the study overall: Before onset, by a median of approximately 5.9 months, the model predicted ophthalmopathy. Blood also contained most expanded thyroid clonotypes above 0.001.

Germline V gene lookup returns CDR1 KGHSH and CDR2 LQKENI. V was pared by 3 bases and J by 0 bases, with 10 bases between. CDR3 length equals 15 residues. The chain employs TRBV18 and TRBJ2-3; the D is unclear. This receptor was identified in a woman aged 25 to 39 with Graves' hyperthyroidism. Sequencing was done on a sample of blood. The CDR3 bases are TGTGCCAGCTCACCTTTTGATGGGAGCACAGATACGCAGTATTTT. It translates to CASSPFDGSTDTQYF.